Listed here are 29 T cell receptor beta chains from one sample, sequenced in a study of tumor-infiltrating lymphocytes in primary liver carcinoma (TCRdb year 2017). Total RNA and DNA were co-extracted without cell sorting from roughly 20-30 mg of bulk tissue using the AllPrep DNA/RNA mini kit. The reads were generated on an Illumina HiSeq 2500. A constant-region primer and ProtoScript II reverse transcriptase were used to reverse-transcribe TCRbeta-specific cDNA from roughly 0.55 ug total RNA. Construction of the TCRbeta libraries relied on three nested rounds of multiplex PCR, following a slightly modified ARM-PCR procedure. Each of the first two PCR rounds ran for about 9 cycles and used multiplex TRBV1-TRBV30 forward primers together with a Cbeta reverse primer. TCRdb trimmed the raw reads at Q25, called clones with MiXCR and kept productive beta chains. Rows with a matching CDR3 protein are joined into one entry that keeps the most common DNA and genes. The sample records 150,000 to 200,000 distinct CDR3 sequences, about 82% of which are singletons. The leading ten clones occupy less than 20% of the sample.

What was sequenced was tumor tissue from primary liver carcinoma. The receptors come from a man aged 35 to 55 with primary liver carcinoma and hepatitis B virus infection.

To note about this clonotype: Germline is not matched at one junction end, which may reflect a read error. V is TRBV29-1 and J is TRBJ2-1, with 9 bases fitting TRBD1. The germline V gene encodes CDR1 SQVTM and CDR2 ANQGSEA. This CDR3 contains 14 residues. CDR3 residues: CIVTRDRAYNEQFF. CDR3 bases: TGCATCGTCACCCGGGACAGGGCGTACAATGAGCAATTCTTC.

Many counts were recorded for this clonotype. A single base separates this from a much larger clone, so it may be a read error. V usage is TRBV12-3 or TRBV12-4 and J usage is TRBJ1-2; no clear D. This CDR3 has 14 residues. CDR3 nucleotide sequence: TGTGTCAGCAGCCCCTCGGGGACTAACTATGGCTACACCTTC. This translates into CVSSPSGTNYGYTF.

This chain connects TRBV6-2 or TRBV6-3 to TRBJ2-5, with TRBD2 identical over 7 bases. With 5 bases clipped from V and 4 bases from J, the junction kept 10 bases outside the gene matches. Germline CDR1 is MNHEY and CDR2 is SVGEGT. CDR3 length: 15 amino acids. The CDR3 here is CASSPRTAGAETQYF. Written as DNA, the CDR3 is TGTGCCAGCAGTCCTAGGACGGCGGGAGCAGAGACCCAGTACTTC.

With regard to this clonotype: This CDR3 is missing its conserved last phenylalanine or tryptophan, likely due to a read error. This sequence joins TRBV18 and TRBJ1-5; D gene unclear. Trimming removed 3 bases at V and 6 bases at J, with 12 bases between. CDR1 and CDR2 from the germline V gene are KGHSH and LQKENI. This CDR3 contains 14 residues. The CDR3 DNA reads as TGTGCCAGCTCACCTCATATGCAGGTTCAGCCCCAGCATTCT. Its translation is CASSPHMQVQPQHS.

The table lists this clonotype with a count of one. This rearrangement joins TRBV6-1 to TRBJ2-1; 8 bases match TRBD2. V was clipped by 7 bases and J by 4 bases; unmatched bases: 9. The V gene's germline CDR1 is MNHNS and CDR2 SASEGT. This CDR3 spans 15 amino acids. The CDR3 region has the DNA TGTGCCAGCAATAAAGAAGCGGGAGCATACAATGAGCAGTTCTTC. It is translated as CASNKEAGAYNEQFF.

This clonotype showed up many times. V usage is TRBV6-1 and J usage is TRBJ2-3, with 8 bases lining up with TRBD2. The CDR3 covers 14 residues. Germline CDR1 and CDR2: MNHNS and SASEGT. The junction had 6 bases not matched to a gene; V was cut back by 4 bases and J by 6 bases. CDR3 protein: CASSASGRGDTQYF. Written as DNA, the CDR3 is TGTGCCAGCAGTGCCAGCGGGAGAGGGGATACGCAGTATTTT.

Concerning this clonotype itself: Relative to the germline gene, one junction end is altered; a read error may explain this. V is TRBV4-1 and J is TRBJ2-3, with 8 nucleotides matching TRBD2. Germline assignment: CDR1 MGHRA and CDR2 YSYEKL. There are 16 residues in the CDR3. The CDR3 is CASSQGLVGVVDTQYF. The CDR3 DNA reads as TGTGCCAGCAGCCAGGGACTAGTGGGAGTGGTGGATACGCAGTATTTT.

This clonotype was observed many times. CDR3 sequence reads: CASSNGRLAGEGEQFF. CDR3 sequence (DNA): TGCGCCAGCAGCAATGGACGGCTAGCGGGAGAGGGTGAGCAGTTCTTC. The chain recombines TRBV5-1 with TRBJ2-1, with TRBD2 identical over 10 bases. Per the germline V gene, CDR1 is SGHRS and CDR2 is YFSETQ. The CDR3 is made up of 16 amino acids. The junction had 13 bases not matched to a gene; V was cut back by 4 bases and J by 9 bases.

Details on this clonotype: The CDR3 end shows no conserved phenylalanine or tryptophan, and so a read error is likely. The V and J genes are TRBV11-2 and TRBJ2-2; D is unclear. The germline gives CDR1 SGHAT, CDR2 FQNNGV. The CDR3 spans 18 residues. The ends were cut back, 9 bases at V and 5 bases at J, with 28 bases in the middle. DNA for the CDR3: TGTGCCAGTATCACCACCGCTACATGGACGGTGGGGACCGGGGAGCTGTTTTCT. Its protein product is CASITTATWTVGTGELFS.

A remark on this clonotype: An end of the junction does not agree with germline; a read error may underlie this. The V and J genes are TRBV11-2 and TRBJ2-6; 9 bases line up with TRBD1. The CDR3 covers 16 residues. From germline, CDR1 is SGHAT and CDR2 FQNNGV. The CDR3 DNA follows: TGTGCCAGCAGATTGACAGGGGGAACTGGGGCCAACGTCCTGAGTTTC. Residues: CASRLTGGTGANVLSF.

Points on this clonotype: At one end the junction does not follow the germline gene, possibly because of a read error. CDR3 sequence reads: CASSLVTYYGYTF. CDR3 nucleotides: TGTGCCAGTAGTTTGGTCACATACTATGGCTACACCTTC. The chain couples TRBV28 to TRBJ1-2; D not resolved. The CDR3 is 13 amino acids. Per the germline V gene, CDR1 is MDHEN and CDR2 is SYDVKM.

For this clonotype: Its ends do not fully match the called genes, so a read error is possible. CDR3 in amino acids: CASSPHGRRNEQFF. For the CDR3, the DNA is TGTGCTAGCAGTCCCCATGGGCGGCGGAATGAGCAGTTCTTC. The chain has TRBV12-3 or TRBV12-4 and TRBJ2-1; D gene uncertain. CDR3 length: 14 amino acids.

Worth noting for this clonotype: The CDR3 does not end in the conserved phenylalanine or tryptophan, so this is likely a read error. The genes are TRBV4-1 and TRBJ2-2, with no clear D. In germline, CDR1 is MGHRA, CDR2 YSYEKL. This CDR3 has 14 residues. CDR3 protein: CASNQLTLPGELFY. The CDR3 coding sequence is TGCGCCAGCAACCAACTTACCCTCCCCGGTGAGCTGTTTTAT.

Notes on this clonotype: One junction end disagrees with the germline gene, perhaps due to a read error. The genes are TRBV5-4 and TRBJ1-1; 10 bases map to TRBD1. The CDR3 spans 13 residues. Germline V gene lookup returns CDR1 SGHNT and CDR2 YYREEE (reference sequence). Written as DNA, the CDR3 is TGTGCCAGCAGTGGGACAGGGGAACGTCTGAAGTTTTTT. Translating gives CASSGTGERLKFF.

For this clonotype: One end of the junction is discordant with germline, which a read error may explain. The gene calls are TRBV4-3 and TRBJ2-3; perhaps TRBD2 as D (6 bases). This CDR3 contains 20 residues. Germline CDR1 and CDR2: LGHNA and YSLEER. The CDR3 nucleotides read TGCGTCAGCAGCCAAGACGATGGACCCACGGGAGATCGAAGCACAGATACGCAGTATTTT. Its protein is CVSSQDDGPTGDRSTDTQYF.

J is TRBJ2-1 and V is TRBV11-2; TRBD2 aligns across 11 bases. The J segment lost 8 bases and the V segment lost 5 bases, leaving 14 bases of the junction unmatched. Germline CDR1 and CDR2: SGHAT and FQNNGV. The CDR3 covers 17 residues. The CDR3 bases are TGTGCCAGCAGCCTGCGACCACTAGCGGGAGATAGTGATGAGCAGTTCTTC. Residues: CASSLRPLAGDSDEQFF. Using reference TRBV11-2 and TRBJ2-1 for the parts outside the CDR3, the full variable domain is EAGVAQSPRYKIIEKRQSVAFWCNPISGHATLYWYQQILGQGPKLLIQFQNNGVVDDSQLPKDRFSAERLKGVDSTLKIQPAKLEDSAVYLCASSLRPLAGDSDEQFFGPGTRLTVL.

Concerning this clonotype itself: A junction end diverges from the germline sequence, so it may reflect a read error. J is TRBJ2-1 and V is TRBV29-1, with TRBD1 as a possible D gene (5 bases). Germline V gene lookup returns CDR1 SQVTM and CDR2 ANQGSEA. This CDR3 has 10 amino acids. The CDR3 DNA is TGCGGCGTTTTTGACAGCAAGCAGTTCTTC. It encodes CGVFDSKQFF.

This chain uses TRBV5-1 with TRBJ1-6; D is possibly TRBD1 (5 bases). V lost 4 bases to trimming and J lost 8 bases, with 16 bases between them. In germline, CDR1 is SGHRS, CDR2 YFSETQ. The CDR3 covers 15 residues. CDR3 amino acids: CASSDTTVVDSPLHF. As DNA, the CDR3 is TGCGCCAGCAGCGACACGACAGTGGTGGATTCACCCCTCCACTTT.

Note on this clonotype: Mismatch with germline at one junction end may stem from a read error. This chain links TRBV24-1 with TRBJ2-2, with D perhaps TRBD1 (5 bases). Germline loops: CDR1 KGHDR, CDR2 SFDVKD. CDR3 length: 15 residues. The CDR3 loop is CVTSEGDYDTGELFF. The CDR3 nucleotides are TGTGTCACCAGTGAAGGGGATTACGACACCGGTGAGCTGTTTTTT.

To note about this clonotype: A read error may explain this, as a much larger clone is one base away. This chain connects TRBV5-1 to TRBJ2-3; D assignment may be TRBD1 or TRBD2 (6 bases each). This CDR3 comprises 14 residues. The germline V gene encodes CDR1 SGHRS and CDR2 YFSETQ. The DNA of the CDR3 is TGCGCCAGCACCAGGGTCGGGGGCACAGATACGCCGTATTTT. It is translated as CASTRVGGTDTPYF.

Regarding this clonotype: Germline is not matched at one junction end, which may reflect a read error. V and J are TRBV29-1 and TRBJ2-3, with 9 bases identical to TRBD1. The CDR3 is 14 residues long. CDR1 and CDR2 from the germline V gene are SQVTM and ANQGSEA. CDR3 sequence reads: CSYRTGAFTDTQYF. CDR3 in DNA: TGCAGCTATAGGACAGGGGCTTTCACAGATACGCAGTACTTT.

The table lists this clonotype with a count of one. One end of the junction varies from germline; a read error may be responsible. The gene calls are TRBV29-1 and TRBJ2-2; the D gene is possibly TRBD2 (5 bases). Germline-derived CDR1 and CDR2 are SQVTM and ANQGSEA. The CDR3 is 13 residues long. The CDR3 DNA follows: TGCAGCGTTGATCCCAGGATCACCGGGAAGCTGTTTTTT. It is translated as CSVDPRITGKLFF.

As regards this clonotype: Relative to the germline gene, one junction end is altered; a read error may explain this. The CDR3 sequence is CTSRQGLAGAWSYEQYF. In nucleotides, the CDR3 is TGTACCAGCAGACAAGGACTAGCGGGAGCGTGGTCCTATGAGCAGTACTTC. J is TRBJ2-7 and V is TRBV11-2, with 13 bases identical to TRBD2. Germline V gene sequence: CDR1 SGHAT, CDR2 FQNNGV. This CDR3 spans 17 amino acids. Full variable domain (missing parts from reference TRBV11-2 and TRBJ2-7): EAGVAQSPRYKIIEKRQSVAFWCNPISGHATLYWYQQILGQGPKLLIQFQNNGVVDDSQLPKDRFSAERLKGVDSTLKIQPAKLEDSAVYLCTSRQGLAGAWSYEQYFGPGTRLTVT.

Turning to this clonotype: Compared with germline, one end of the junction differs, possibly owing to a read error. The chain is built from TRBV29-1 and TRBJ2-1; possibly TRBD1 for D (5 bases). The CDR3 runs 12 residues. Germline CDR1 SQVTM, CDR2 ANQGSEA. CDR3 DNA: TGCAGCATGGCACCGACAGTCTATGAGCTGTTCTTC. Its protein is CSMAPTVYELFF.

This clonotype was seen a few times. A much larger clone lies one base from this, so it may be a read error. No DNA is shown, since the ends of the CDR3 on it are uncertain; the CDR3 is the one TCRdb lists. V is TRBV30 and J is TRBJ2-3; the table's D call, TRBD2, has no DNA check behind it. The CDR3 is 13 amino acids in total, end residues counted. Germline CDR1 is GTSNPN and CDR2 is SVGIG (reference sequence). The chain's CDR3 is CTSGQRNTDTQYF.

Details on this clonotype: Sequence at one end of the junction differs from germline and may be a read error. This chain connects TRBV4-3 to TRBJ2-7; D is possibly TRBD2 (5 bases). Germline CDR1 and CDR2: LGHNA and YSLEER. The CDR3 totals 14 residues. CDR3 DNA: TGCACCAGCAGCCATCGCTCTAGCATCTACGAGCAATACTTC. The encoded protein is CTSSHRSSIYEQYF.

With respect to this clonotype: At one end, the junction sequence differs from germline, possibly due to a read error. The CDR3 loop is CSVESGVTEAIF. In nucleotides, the CDR3 is TGCAGTGTTGAATCCGGAGTCACTGAAGCTATCTTT. V usage is TRBV29-1 and J usage is TRBJ1-1; D remains unclear. The CDR3 extends over 12 amino acids. CDR1 and CDR2 (germline): SQVTM, ANQGSEA.

A remark on this clonotype: The junction shows a germline mismatch at one end, possibly a read error. The V call is TRBV29-1, the J call TRBJ2-1; D gene unclear. Germline CDR1 is SQVTM and CDR2 is ANQGSEA. This CDR3 has 15 amino acids. The CDR3 nucleotides read TGCTGCGTTGATCTTTCTAGGGCCATTAACAATGAGCAGTTCTTC. Translating it yields CCVDLSRAINNEQFF.

Remarks on this clonotype: A junction boundary mismatches the germline segment, possibly from a read error. This chain joins TRBV6-2 or TRBV6-3 and TRBJ2-1; 7 bases line up with TRBD2. Germline V gives CDR1 MNHEY, CDR2 SVGEGT. The CDR3 is 15 residues long. The CDR3 loop is CDSSYTAGDLNEQIF. The CDR3 nucleotides read TGTGACAGCAGTTACACGGCGGGAGACCTCAATGAGCAGATCTTC.